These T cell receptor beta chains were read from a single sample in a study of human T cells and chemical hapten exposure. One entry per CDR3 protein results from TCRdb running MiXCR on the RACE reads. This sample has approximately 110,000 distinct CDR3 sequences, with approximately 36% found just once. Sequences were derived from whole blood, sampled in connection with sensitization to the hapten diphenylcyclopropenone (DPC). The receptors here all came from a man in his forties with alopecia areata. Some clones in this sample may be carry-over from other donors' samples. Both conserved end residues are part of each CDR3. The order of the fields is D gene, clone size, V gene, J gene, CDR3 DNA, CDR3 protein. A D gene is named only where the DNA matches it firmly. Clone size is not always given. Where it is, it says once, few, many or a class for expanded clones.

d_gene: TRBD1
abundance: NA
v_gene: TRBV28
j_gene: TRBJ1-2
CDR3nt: TGTGCCAGCAGTTCTGGACAGGGGCTTGGCTACACCTTC
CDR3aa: CASSSGQGLGYTF

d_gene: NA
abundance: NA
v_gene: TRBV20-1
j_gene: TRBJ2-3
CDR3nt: TGCAGTGCTAGTAGGGACGCTGGCACAGATACGCAGTATTTT
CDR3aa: CSASRDAGTDTQYF

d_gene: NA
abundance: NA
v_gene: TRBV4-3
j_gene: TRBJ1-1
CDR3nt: TGCGCCAGCAGCCAAGTGCAGGGCGCTTTACGTGAAGCTTTCTTT
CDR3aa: CASSQVQGALREAFF

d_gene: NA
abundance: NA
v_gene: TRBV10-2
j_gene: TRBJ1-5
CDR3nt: TGCGCCAGCAGTGAAAGCAATCAGCCCCAGCATTTT
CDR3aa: CASSESNQPQHF

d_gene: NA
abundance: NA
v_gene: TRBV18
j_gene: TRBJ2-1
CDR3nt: TGTGCCAGCTCGTCCACTACCACGGGGGTCCACAATGAGCAGTTCTTC
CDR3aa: CASSSTTTGVHNEQFF

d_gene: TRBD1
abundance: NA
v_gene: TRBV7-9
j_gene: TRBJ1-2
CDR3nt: TGTGCCAGCAGCGGGCCGGGACAGATAGTTTATGGCTACACCTTC
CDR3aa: CASSGPGQIVYGYTF

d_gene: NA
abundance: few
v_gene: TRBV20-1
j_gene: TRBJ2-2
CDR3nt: TGCAGTGCCTTGACAGGAGGGTCACTCGCCGGGGAGCTGTTTTTT
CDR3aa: CSALTGGSLAGELFF

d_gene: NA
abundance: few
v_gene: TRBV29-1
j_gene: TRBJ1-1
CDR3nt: TGCAGCGTCGACAGGTCTAACACTGAAGCTTTCTTT
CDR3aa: CSVDRSNTEAFF

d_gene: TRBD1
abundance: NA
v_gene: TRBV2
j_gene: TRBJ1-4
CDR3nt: TGTGCCAGCAGCCCCTTGACAGGGCCTAATGAAAAACTGTTTTTT
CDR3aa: CASSPLTGPNEKLFF

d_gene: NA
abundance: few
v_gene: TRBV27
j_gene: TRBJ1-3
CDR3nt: TGTGCCAGCAGTCCCACCCAACCGGGAAACACCATATATTTT
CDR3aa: CASSPTQPGNTIYF

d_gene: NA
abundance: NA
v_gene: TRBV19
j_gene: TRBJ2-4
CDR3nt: TGTGCCACTCGGACTTCAACCAAAAACATTCAGTACTTC
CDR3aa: CATRTSTKNIQYF

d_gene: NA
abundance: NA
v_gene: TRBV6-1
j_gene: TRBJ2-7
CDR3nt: TGTGCCAGCAGTGGGACGCGGAATGAGCGGTACTTC
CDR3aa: CASSGTRNERYF

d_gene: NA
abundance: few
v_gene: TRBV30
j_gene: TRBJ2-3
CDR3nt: TGTGCCTGGAGTAGGACCAGCACAGATACGCAGTATTTT
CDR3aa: CAWSRTSTDTQYF

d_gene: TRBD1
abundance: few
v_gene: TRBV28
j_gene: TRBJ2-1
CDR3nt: TGTGCCAGCAGCACATTGGGACAGGGGGCCTATGAGCAGTTCTTC
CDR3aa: CASSTLGQGAYEQFF

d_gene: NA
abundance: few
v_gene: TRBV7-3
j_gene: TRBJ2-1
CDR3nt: TGTGCCAGCAGCTTATCCCCCAGAAACAATGAGCAGTTCTTC
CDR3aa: CASSLSPRNNEQFF

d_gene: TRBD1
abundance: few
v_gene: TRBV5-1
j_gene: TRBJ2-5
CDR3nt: TGCGCCAGCAGCTTCCTGGACAGGGGTGTAGAGACCCAGTACTTC
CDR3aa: CASSFLDRGVETQYF

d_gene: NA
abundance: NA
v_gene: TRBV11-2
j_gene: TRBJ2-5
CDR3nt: TGTGCCAGCAGCGGACGACTAAGCGGCCAAGAGACCCAGTACTTC
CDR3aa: CASSGRLSGQETQYF

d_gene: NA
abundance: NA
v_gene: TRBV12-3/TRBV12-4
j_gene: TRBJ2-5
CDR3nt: TGTGCCAGCAGGCAGGACAGCTGGGGGGGACAAGAGACCCAGTACTTC
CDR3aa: CASRQDSWGGQETQYF

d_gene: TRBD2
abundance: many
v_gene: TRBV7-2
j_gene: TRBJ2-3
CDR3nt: TGTGCCAGCAGCCTAGCGGGGTCCACAGATACGCAGTATTTT
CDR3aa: CASSLAGSTDTQYF

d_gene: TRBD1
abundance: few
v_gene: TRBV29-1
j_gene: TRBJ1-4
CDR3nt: TGCAGCGCTACAGGGGCTATTAATGAAAAACTGTTTTTT
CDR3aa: CSATGAINEKLFF

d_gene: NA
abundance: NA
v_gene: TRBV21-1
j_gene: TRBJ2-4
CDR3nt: TGTGCCAGCAGCAATCAGGTTTCAAAGTTAGCCAAAAACATTCAGTACTTC
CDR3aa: CASSNQVSKLAKNIQYF

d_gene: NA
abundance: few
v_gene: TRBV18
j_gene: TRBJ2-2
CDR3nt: TGTGCCAGCTCACCAATTCAGGGCACCGGGGAGCTGTTTTTT
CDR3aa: CASSPIQGTGELFF

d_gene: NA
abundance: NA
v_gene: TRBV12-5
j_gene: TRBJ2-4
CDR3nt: TGTGCTAGTGCGGGAGTATCAGCAAAAAACATTCAGTACTTC
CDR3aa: CASAGVSAKNIQYF

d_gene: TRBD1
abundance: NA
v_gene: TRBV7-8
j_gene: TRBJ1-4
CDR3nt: TGTGCCAGCAGGGGACAGGGCAATGAAAAACTGTTTTTT
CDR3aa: CASRGQGNEKLFF

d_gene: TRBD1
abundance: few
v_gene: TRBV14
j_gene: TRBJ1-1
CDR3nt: TGTGCCAGCAGCCTACGGACAGGGGAAATGAACACTGAAGCTTTCTTT
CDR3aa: CASSLRTGEMNTEAFF

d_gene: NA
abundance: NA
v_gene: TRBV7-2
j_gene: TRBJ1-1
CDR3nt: TGTGCCAGCAGCTTAGGAGCAGTGAACACTGAAGCTTTCTTT
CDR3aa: CASSLGAVNTEAFF

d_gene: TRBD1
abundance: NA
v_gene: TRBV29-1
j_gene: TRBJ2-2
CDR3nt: TGCAGCGCCGACAGGGGCATGAACACCGGGGAGCTGTTTTTT
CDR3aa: CSADRGMNTGELFF

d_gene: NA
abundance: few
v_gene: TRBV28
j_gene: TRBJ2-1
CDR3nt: TGTGCCAGCAAGAAAAGCTTTAACAATGAGCAGTTCTTC
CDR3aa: CASKKSFNNEQFF

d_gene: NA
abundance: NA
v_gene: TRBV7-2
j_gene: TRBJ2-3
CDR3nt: TGTGCCAGCAGCCCACGAAGTTTCAGCACAGATACGCAGTATTTT
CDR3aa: CASSPRSFSTDTQYF

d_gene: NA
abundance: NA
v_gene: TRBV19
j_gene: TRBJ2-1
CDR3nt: TGTGCCAGTAGTATTCTTACGGGGAGCAATGAGCAGTTCTTC
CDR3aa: CASSILTGSNEQFF

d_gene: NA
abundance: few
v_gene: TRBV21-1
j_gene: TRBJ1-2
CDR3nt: TGTGCCAGCAGCAAATCAAAAACGGGACAGGGGCCTTTTGGCTACACCTTC
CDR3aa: CASSKSKTGQGPFGYTF

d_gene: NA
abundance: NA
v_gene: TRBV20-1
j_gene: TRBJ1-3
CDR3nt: TGCAGTGCTAGAGGGGGCGGAATAGGAAACACCATATATTTT
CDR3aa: CSARGGGIGNTIYF

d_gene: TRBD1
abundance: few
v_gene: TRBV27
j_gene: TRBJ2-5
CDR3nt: TGTGCCAGCAGCACATGGACAGGGGGCGCGGGGGGACAAGAGACCCAGTACTTC
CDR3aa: CASSTWTGGAGGQETQYF

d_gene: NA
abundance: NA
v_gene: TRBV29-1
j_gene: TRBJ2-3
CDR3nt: TGCAGCGTTGATTCAACAGGGAATCTATGGGATACGCAGTATTTT
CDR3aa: CSVDSTGNLWDTQYF

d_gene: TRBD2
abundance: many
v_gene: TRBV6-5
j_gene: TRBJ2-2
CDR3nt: TGTGCCAGCAGTGAGGGACTATACACCGGGGAGCTGTTTTTT
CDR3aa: CASSEGLYTGELFF

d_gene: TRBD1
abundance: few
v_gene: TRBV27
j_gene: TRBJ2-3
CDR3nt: TGTGCCAGCAGTTTATACCAGGGGGCAACAGATACGCAGTATTTT
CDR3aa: CASSLYQGATDTQYF

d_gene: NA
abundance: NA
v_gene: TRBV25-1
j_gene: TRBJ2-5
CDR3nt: TGTGCCAGCAGTGAATCTGGAGGGGGGTTCCAAGAGACCCAGTACTTC
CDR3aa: CASSESGGGFQETQYF

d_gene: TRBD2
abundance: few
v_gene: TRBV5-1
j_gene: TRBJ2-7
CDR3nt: TGCGCCAGCAGCCCGGGACTAGCGGGAGGGCGGCTCGTCGAGCAGTACTTC
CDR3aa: CASSPGLAGGRLVEQYF

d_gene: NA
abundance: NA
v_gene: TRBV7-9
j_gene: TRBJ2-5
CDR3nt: TGTGCCAGCAGCTTGGGAGTGGCGGAGACCCAGTACTTC
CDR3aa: CASSLGVAETQYF

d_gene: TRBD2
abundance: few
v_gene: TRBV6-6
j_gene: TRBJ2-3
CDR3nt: TGTGCCAGCAGCCCACCAGGGCGGGGGGCAGATACGCAGTATTTT
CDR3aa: CASSPPGRGADTQYF

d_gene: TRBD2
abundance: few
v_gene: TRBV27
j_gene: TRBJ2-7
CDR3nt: TGTGCCAGCAGTTGGGATAGCGGGAGCTACGAGCAGTACTTC
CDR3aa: CASSWDSGSYEQYF

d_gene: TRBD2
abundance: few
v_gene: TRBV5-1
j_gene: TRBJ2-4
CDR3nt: TGCGCCAGCAGTCCGGGAGGGCTAGCCAAAAACATTCAGTACTTC
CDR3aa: CASSPGGLAKNIQYF

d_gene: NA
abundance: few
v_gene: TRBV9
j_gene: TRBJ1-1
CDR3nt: TGTGCCAGCAGCGTAGGTACATCGGATCCGGACACTGAAGCTTTCTTT
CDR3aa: CASSVGTSDPDTEAFF

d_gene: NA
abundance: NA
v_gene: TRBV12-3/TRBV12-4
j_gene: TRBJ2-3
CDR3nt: TGTGCCAGCAGTCCCACAGGTGGAGATACGCAGTATTTT
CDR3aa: CASSPTGGDTQYF

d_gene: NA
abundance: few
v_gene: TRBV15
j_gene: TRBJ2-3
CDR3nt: TGTGCCACCAGCAAGGAACTGGGCACAGATACGCAGTATTTT
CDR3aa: CATSKELGTDTQYF

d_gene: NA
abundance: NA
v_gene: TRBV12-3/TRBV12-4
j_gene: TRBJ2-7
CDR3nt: TGTGCCAGCAGCACCACTCTCGAGCAGTACTTC
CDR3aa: CASSTTLEQYF

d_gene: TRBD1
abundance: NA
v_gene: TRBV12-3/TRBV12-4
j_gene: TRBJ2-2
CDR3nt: TGTGCCAGCAGTGCCCCGACAGGGTCGGGCGGGGAGCTGTTTTTT
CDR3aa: CASSAPTGSGGELFF

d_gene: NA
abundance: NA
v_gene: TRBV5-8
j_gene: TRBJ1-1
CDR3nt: TGTGCCAGCAGCTTGGCCACATTTGGGAAAGCTTTCTTT
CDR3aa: CASSLATFGKAFF

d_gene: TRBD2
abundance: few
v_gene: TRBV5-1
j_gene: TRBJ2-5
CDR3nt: TGCGCCAGCGGTTCTTCGACTAGCTTAGAGACCCAGTACTTC
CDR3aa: CASGSSTSLETQYF

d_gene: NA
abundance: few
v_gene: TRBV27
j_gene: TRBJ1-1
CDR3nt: TGTGCCAGCAGACCCTCTACCCCCTGGAACACTGAAGCTTTCTTT
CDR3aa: CASRPSTPWNTEAFF

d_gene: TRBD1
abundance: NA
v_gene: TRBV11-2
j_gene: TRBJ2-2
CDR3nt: TGTGCCAGCAGCGATAGACAGGGGGACACCGGGGAGCTGTTTTTT
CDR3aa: CASSDRQGDTGELFF

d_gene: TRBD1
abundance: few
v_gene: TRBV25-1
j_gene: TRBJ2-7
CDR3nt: TGTGCCAGCAGTCCCCGGACAGGAACCTACGAGCAGTACTTC
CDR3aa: CASSPRTGTYEQYF

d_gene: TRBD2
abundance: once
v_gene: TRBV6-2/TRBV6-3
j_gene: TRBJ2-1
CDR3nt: TGTGCCAGCAGTTACTCGATCGGGACTAGCGGGACCTCCTACAATGAGCAGTTCTTC
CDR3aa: CASSYSIGTSGTSYNEQFF

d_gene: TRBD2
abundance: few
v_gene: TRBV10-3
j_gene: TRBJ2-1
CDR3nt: TGTGCCATCAGTAAGATAGCGGGAGGCACGACAGACGGTGAGCAGTTCTTC
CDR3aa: CAISKIAGGTTDGEQFF

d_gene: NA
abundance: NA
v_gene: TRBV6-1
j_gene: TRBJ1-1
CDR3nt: TGTGCCAGCTCTTACAGGGCGTTTAGGAACACTGAAGCTTTCTTT
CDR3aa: CASSYRAFRNTEAFF